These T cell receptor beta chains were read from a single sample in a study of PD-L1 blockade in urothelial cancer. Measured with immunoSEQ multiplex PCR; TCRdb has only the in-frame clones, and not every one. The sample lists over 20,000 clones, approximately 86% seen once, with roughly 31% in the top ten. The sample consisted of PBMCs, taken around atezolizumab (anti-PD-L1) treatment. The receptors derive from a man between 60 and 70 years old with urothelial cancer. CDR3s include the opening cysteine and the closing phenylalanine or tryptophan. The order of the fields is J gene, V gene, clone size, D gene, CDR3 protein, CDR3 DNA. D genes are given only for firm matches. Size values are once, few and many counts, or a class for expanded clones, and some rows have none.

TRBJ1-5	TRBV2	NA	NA	CASTSGRRDNQPQHF	TGTGCCAGCACTTCGGGCAGACGGGACAATCAGCCCCAGCATTTT
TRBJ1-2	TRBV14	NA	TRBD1	CASSQGTGGSGYTF	TGTGCCAGCAGTCAAGGGACAGGGGGGTCTGGCTACACCTTC
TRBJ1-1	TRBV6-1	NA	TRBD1	CASSEGEDRGTEAFF	TGTGCCAGCAGTGAAGGTGAGGACAGGGGGACTGAAGCTTTCTTT
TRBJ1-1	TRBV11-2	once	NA	CASSHLGAPNTEAFF	TGTGCCAGCAGCCATCTGGGAGCACCGAACACTGAAGCTTTCTTT
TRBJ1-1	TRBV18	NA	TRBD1	CASSPIHLGQGTEAFF	TGTGCCAGCTCACCCATTCATCTTGGACAGGGCACTGAAGCTTTCTTT
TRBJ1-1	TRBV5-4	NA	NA	CASSHRNTEAFF	TGTGCCAGTAGCCACAGGAACACTGAAGCTTTCTTT
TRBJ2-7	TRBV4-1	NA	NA	CASTLGPGIYEQYF	TGCGCCAGCACCCTAGGCCCCGGGATCTACGAGCAGTACTTC
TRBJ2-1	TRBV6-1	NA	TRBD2	CASSEFVAGGYNEQFF	TGTGCCAGCAGTGAATTTGTAGCGGGAGGTTACAATGAGCAGTTCTTC
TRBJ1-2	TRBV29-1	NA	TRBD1	CSVERDRDRGYTF	TGCAGCGTTGAACGGGACAGGGATCGTGGCTACACCTTC
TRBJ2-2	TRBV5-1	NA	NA	CATGRGSGTGELFF	TGCGCCACCGGTCGGGGATCGGGCACCGGGGAGCTGTTTTTT